This T cell receptor (beta chain) was documented in a study of Ad26.COV2.S vaccination and SARS-CoV-2 variants. Across the whole study: Donor was assigned to the Ad26.COV2.S arm of trial COV1001. Intramuscular Ad26.COV2.S doses were given once or twice, 56 days apart.

Treatment given: some 19 received Ad26.COV2.S at low or high dose, single or two shots; several received placebo; per-sample allocation not given. Day 63 after the first injection of vaccine or placebo was the sampling time. Recruitment in Boston yielded a donor of adult age, 18-55 years. Its platform was an Ad26 vector, and its expressed antigen was Wuhan-strain SARS-CoV-2 spike. The V gene's germline CDR1 is SNHLY and CDR2 FYNNEI. The V end was cut by 6 bases, the J end by 6 bases, with 16 bases between. This CDR3 region has 14 residues. TCRdb keeps only in-frame clones here, not all; method: immunoSEQ multiplex PCR. The sample lists roughly 270,000 clones; approximately 89% were seen once.

The chain recombines TRBV2 with TRBJ2-3, with TRBD2 as a possible D gene (6 bases). The input for sequencing was peripheral blood, taken in a trial of Ad26.COV2.S vaccine versus placebo. The sequence came from a person between 18 and 65 years old who received the Ad26.COV2.S COVID-19 vaccine or a placebo. This CDR3 is CASRESSGRDTQYF. For the CDR3, the DNA is TGTGCCAGCAGGGAATCTTCGGGGAGGGATACGCAGTATTTT. The full variable domain, with the rest looked up from reference TRBV2 and TRBJ2-3, is EPEVTQTPSHQVTQMGQEVILRCVPISNHLYFYWYRQILGQKVEFLVSFYNNEISEKSEIFDDQFSVERPDGSNFTLKIRSTKLEDSAMYFCASRESSGRDTQYFGPGTRLTVL.